These T cell receptor beta chains were read from a single sample in a study of blood T cells in healthy people across ages. From the 5' RACE reads, TCRdb called clonotypes with MiXCR, one entry per CDR3 protein. The table records about 1 million distinct CDR3 sequences, approximately 26% of them present only once. This sample was also put to use in a study of T cells of mothers and their children.

Sequenced sample: blood. Receptors were obtained from a girl aged 2 to 10 in good health. Both conserved end residues are part of each CDR3. Each record gives: D gene, V gene, J gene, clone size, CDR3 protein, CDR3 DNA. A D gene is named only where the DNA matches it firmly. Size values are once, few and many counts, or a class for expanded clones, and some rows have none.

D: TRBD2; V: TRBV5-5; J: TRBJ2-7; size: -; CDR3: CASARGGNYEQYF; DNA: TGTGCCAGCGCTCGCGGGGGGAACTACGAGCAGTACTTC
D: -; V: TRBV20-1; J: TRBJ2-4; size: few; CDR3: CSARSLAKNIQYF; DNA: TGCAGTGCTAGGAGTCTAGCCAAAAACATTCAGTACTTC
D: -; V: TRBV29-1; J: TRBJ2-1; size: -; CDR3: CSVRGSVGNEQFF; DNA: TGCAGCGTTCGGGGTTCGGTAGGTAATGAGCAGTTCTTC
D: -; V: TRBV5-1; J: TRBJ1-4; size: few; CDR3: CASSHRHPPGELFF; DNA: TGCGCCAGCAGCCACCGACACCCCCCGGGAGAACTGTTTTTT
D: -; V: TRBV20-1; J: TRBJ1-3; size: -; CDR3: CSARDETAGWENTIYF; DNA: TGCAGTGCTAGAGATGAAACGGCCGGGTGGGAAAACACCATATATTTT
D: TRBD2; V: TRBV3-1; J: TRBJ2-5; size: -; CDR3: CASSRNLPSGSEETQYF; DNA: TGTGCCAGCAGCCGGAATCTTCCTAGCGGGTCGGAGGAGACCCAGTACTTC
D: TRBD2; V: TRBV12-3/TRBV12-4; J: TRBJ2-1; size: -; CDR3: CASSLGLAASYNEQFF; DNA: TGTGCCAGCAGTTTGGGGCTAGCGGCCTCCTACAATGAGCAGTTCTTC
D: TRBD2; V: TRBV28; J: TRBJ2-7; size: -; CDR3: CASSSGRALVEQYF; DNA: TGTGCCAGCAGTAGCGGGAGGGCCTTAGTTGAGCAGTACTTC
D: -; V: TRBV6-1; J: TRBJ1-3; size: -; CDR3: CASSELVGFRGQFGNTIYF; DNA: TGTGCCAGCTCAGAGCTTGTCGGTTTCCGGGGGCAATTTGGAAACACCATATATTTT
D: TRBD2; V: TRBV5-1; J: TRBJ2-1; size: -; CDR3: CASSLTAGESYNEQFF; DNA: TGCGCCAGCAGCTTGACTGCGGGAGAGTCCTACAATGAGCAGTTCTTC
D: -; V: TRBV28; J: TRBJ2-5; size: -; CDR3: CASSSTRWDKLNQETQYF; DNA: TGTGCCAGCAGTTCGACCCGATGGGACAAACTCAACCAAGAGACCCAGTACTTC
D: TRBD2; V: TRBV13; J: TRBJ2-1; size: -; CDR3: CASSWGTSGGDEQFF; DNA: TGTGCCAGCAGCTGGGGGACTAGCGGGGGGGATGAGCAGTTCTTC
D: -; V: TRBV28; J: TRBJ2-6; size: -; CDR3: CASSTTVGIPGANVLTF; DNA: TGTGCCAGCAGTACGACAGTGGGGATTCCTGGGGCCAACGTCCTGACTTTC
D: TRBD1; V: TRBV12-3/TRBV12-4; J: TRBJ2-2; size: -; CDR3: CASGDRSGELFF; DNA: TGTGCCAGCGGGGACAGGTCCGGGGAGCTGTTTTTT
D: TRBD1; V: TRBV29-1; J: TRBJ1-4; size: few; CDR3: CSVADRVEKLFF; DNA: TGCAGCGTTGCGGACAGGGTTGAAAAACTGTTTTTT
D: TRBD2; V: TRBV20-1; J: TRBJ2-7; size: -; CDR3: CSARGGSGRAGSYEQYF; DNA: TGCAGTGCTAGAGGTGGTAGCGGGAGGGCTGGATCCTACGAGCAGTACTTC
D: -; V: TRBV12-3/TRBV12-4; J: TRBJ2-5; size: -; CDR3: CASSHDGTQYF; DNA: TGTGCCAGCAGTCATGATGGGACCCAGTACTTC
D: -; V: TRBV21-1; J: TRBJ2-5; size: few; CDR3: CASSEQRLAGGPGETQYF; DNA: TGTGCCAGCAGCGAGCAAAGACTAGCGGGAGGGCCAGGAGAGACCCAGTACTTC
D: TRBD1; V: TRBV7-6; J: TRBJ2-1; size: -; CDR3: CASSVSTGTGSYNEQFF; DNA: TGTGCCAGCAGCGTCTCCACCGGGACAGGTTCCTACAATGAGCAGTTCTTC
D: -; V: TRBV7-2; J: TRBJ1-5; size: few; CDR3: CASSANTGAEFQHF; DNA: TGTGCCAGCAGCGCGAATACTGGGGCCGAATTTCAGCATTTT
D: -; V: TRBV28; J: TRBJ1-5; size: few; CDR3: CASSHPRGSNQPQHF; DNA: TGTGCCAGCAGTCATCCTAGAGGGAGCAATCAGCCCCAGCATTTT
D: TRBD2; V: TRBV19; J: TRBJ2-1; size: few; CDR3: CASSGASGKRGDGEQFF; DNA: TGTGCCAGTAGTGGGGCGTCGGGGAAGCGGGGGGATGGTGAGCAGTTCTTC
D: -; V: TRBV29-1; J: TRBJ2-7; size: few; CDR3: CSVGAHEQYF; DNA: TGCAGCGTTGGGGCTCACGAGCAGTACTTC
D: -; V: TRBV7-9; J: TRBJ1-4; size: -; CDR3: CASMQDRLGDEKLFF; DNA: TGTGCCAGCATGCAGGATAGACTTGGAGATGAAAAACTGTTTTTT
D: -; V: TRBV7-2; J: TRBJ2-1; size: few; CDR3: CASSIWTDTNEQFF; DNA: TGTGCCAGCAGCATATGGACAGACACTAATGAGCAGTTCTTC
D: TRBD2; V: TRBV6-1; J: TRBJ2-1; size: -; CDR3: CASSGTGGNEQFF; DNA: TGTGCCAGCAGCGGAACCGGGGGGAATGAGCAGTTCTTC
D: TRBD2; V: TRBV7-2; J: TRBJ2-7; size: -; CDR3: CASSLPSGKYERYF; DNA: TGTGCCAGCAGCTTACCTAGCGGGAAATACGAGCGGTACTTC
D: -; V: TRBV4-3; J: TRBJ1-1; size: few; CDR3: CASSQAWGTEAFF; DNA: TGCGCCAGCAGCCAAGCGTGGGGGACTGAAGCTTTCTTT
D: -; V: TRBV4-1; J: TRBJ1-4; size: -; CDR3: CASSQVYREAKLFF; DNA: TGCGCCAGCAGCCAAGTCTACAGGGAAGCGAAACTGTTTTTT
D: TRBD2; V: TRBV18; J: TRBJ2-1; size: -; CDR3: CASSSGDGRAENEQFF; DNA: TGTGCCAGCTCATCCGGGGACGGGAGGGCCGAAAATGAGCAGTTCTTC
D: -; V: TRBV29-1; J: TRBJ1-2; size: once; CDR3: CSVSGTSYGYTF; DNA: TGCAGCGTTTCCGGGACATCTTATGGCTACACCTTC
D: -; V: TRBV13; J: TRBJ2-1; size: few; CDR3: CASSENDEQFF; DNA: TGTGCCAGCAGTGAGAATGATGAGCAGTTCTTC
D: TRBD2; V: TRBV12-3/TRBV12-4; J: TRBJ2-7; size: -; CDR3: CASSLASGKGEQYF; DNA: TGTGCCAGCAGTTTGGCTAGCGGGAAAGGCGAGCAGTACTTC
D: TRBD1; V: TRBV7-2; J: TRBJ2-7; size: few; CDR3: CASSRGQSSYEQYF; DNA: TGTGCCAGCAGCCGGGGACAGAGCTCCTACGAGCAGTACTTC
D: -; V: TRBV2; J: TRBJ2-4; size: -; CDR3: CASSEHEGRNGYF; DNA: TGTGCCAGCAGTGAACATGAAGGACGAAACGGGTACTTC
D: TRBD1; V: TRBV10-3; J: TRBJ2-1; size: few; CDR3: CAISEYRGQEQFF; DNA: TGTGCCATCAGTGAGTACAGGGGGCAAGAGCAGTTCTTC
D: TRBD2; V: TRBV5-5; J: TRBJ2-5; size: many; CDR3: CASSPTSTSGQETQYF; DNA: TGTGCCAGCAGCCCGACCTCTACTAGCGGCCAAGAGACCCAGTACTTC
D: -; V: TRBV15; J: TRBJ2-7; size: -; CDR3: CATSREGTPYEQYF; DNA: TGTGCCACCAGCAGAGAGGGGACCCCCTACGAGCAGTACTTC
D: -; V: TRBV29-1; J: TRBJ2-5; size: -; CDR3: CSVELADLQETQYF; DNA: TGCAGCGTTGAACTAGCAGACCTCCAAGAGACCCAGTACTTC
D: -; V: TRBV6-1; J: TRBJ2-6; size: -; CDR3: CASSTGSFSGANVLTF; DNA: TGTGCCAGCAGTACCGGATCTTTCTCTGGGGCCAACGTCCTGACTTTC
D: -; V: TRBV7-9; J: TRBJ2-2; size: many; CDR3: CASSSYTGELFF; DNA: TGTGCCAGCAGCTCCTACACCGGGGAGCTGTTTTTT
D: TRBD1; V: TRBV7-9; J: TRBJ1-2; size: -; CDR3: CASSKGTGRGYTF; DNA: TGTGCCAGCAGCAAAGGGACAGGGCGTGGCTACACCTTC
D: TRBD1; V: TRBV10-3; J: TRBJ2-7; size: -; CDR3: CAINRQGQAYYEQYF; DNA: TGTGCCATCAACCGACAGGGTCAGGCCTACTACGAGCAGTACTTC
D: -; V: TRBV7-9; J: TRBJ1-2; size: once; CDR3: CASSLSGQTHTF; DNA: TGTGCCAGCAGCTTAAGCGGACAGACCCACACCTTC
D: TRBD2; V: TRBV20-1; J: TRBJ2-1; size: few; CDR3: CSAREEAGAYNEQFF; DNA: TGCAGTGCTAGAGAGGAAGCGGGAGCCTACAATGAGCAGTTCTTC